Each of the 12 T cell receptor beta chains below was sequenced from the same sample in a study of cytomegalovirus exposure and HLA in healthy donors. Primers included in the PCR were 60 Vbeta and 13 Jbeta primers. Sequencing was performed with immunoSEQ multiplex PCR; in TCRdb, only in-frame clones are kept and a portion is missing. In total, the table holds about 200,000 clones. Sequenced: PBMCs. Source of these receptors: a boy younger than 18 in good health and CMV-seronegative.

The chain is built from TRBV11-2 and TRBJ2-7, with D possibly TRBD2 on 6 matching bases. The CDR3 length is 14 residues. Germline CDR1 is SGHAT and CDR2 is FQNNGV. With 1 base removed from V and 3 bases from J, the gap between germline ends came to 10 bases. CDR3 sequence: CASSLGLVGYEQYF. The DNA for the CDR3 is TGTGCCAGCAGCTTAGGACTAGTCGGCTACGAGCAGTACTTC.

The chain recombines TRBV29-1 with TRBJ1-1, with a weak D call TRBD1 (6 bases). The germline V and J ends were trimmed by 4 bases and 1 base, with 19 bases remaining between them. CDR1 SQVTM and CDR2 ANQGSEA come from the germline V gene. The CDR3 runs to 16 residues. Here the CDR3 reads CSVGPLDSSSNTEAFF. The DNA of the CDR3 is TGCAGCGTTGGACCTTTGGACAGCTCGTCGAACACTGAAGCTTTCTTT.

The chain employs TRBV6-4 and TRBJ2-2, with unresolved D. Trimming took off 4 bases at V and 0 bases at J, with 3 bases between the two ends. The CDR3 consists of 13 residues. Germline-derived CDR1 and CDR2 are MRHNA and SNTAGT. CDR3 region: CASSAANTGELFF. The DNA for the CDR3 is TGTGCCAGCAGTGCCGCGAACACCGGGGAGCTGTTTTTT.

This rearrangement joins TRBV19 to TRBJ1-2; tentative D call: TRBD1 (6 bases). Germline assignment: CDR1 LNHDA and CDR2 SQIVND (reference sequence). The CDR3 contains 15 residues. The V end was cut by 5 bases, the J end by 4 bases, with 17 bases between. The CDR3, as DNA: TGTGCCAGTAGTCCCCGTAGGGGGGAGGGCTATGGCTACACCTTC. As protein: CASSPRRGEGYGYTF.

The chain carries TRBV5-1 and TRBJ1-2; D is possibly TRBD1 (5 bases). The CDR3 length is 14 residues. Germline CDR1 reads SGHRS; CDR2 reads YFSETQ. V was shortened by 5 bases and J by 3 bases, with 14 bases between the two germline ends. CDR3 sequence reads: CASSSGLWDYGYTF. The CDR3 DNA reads TGCGCCAGCAGTTCGGGACTTTGGGACTATGGCTACACCTTC.

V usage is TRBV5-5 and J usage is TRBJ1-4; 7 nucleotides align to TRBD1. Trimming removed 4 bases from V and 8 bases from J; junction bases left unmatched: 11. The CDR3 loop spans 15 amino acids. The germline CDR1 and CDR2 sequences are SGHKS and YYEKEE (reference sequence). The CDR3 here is CASSDPTGVAEKLFF. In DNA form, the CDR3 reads TGTGCCAGCAGCGATCCCACAGGGGTCGCCGAAAAACTGTTTTTT.

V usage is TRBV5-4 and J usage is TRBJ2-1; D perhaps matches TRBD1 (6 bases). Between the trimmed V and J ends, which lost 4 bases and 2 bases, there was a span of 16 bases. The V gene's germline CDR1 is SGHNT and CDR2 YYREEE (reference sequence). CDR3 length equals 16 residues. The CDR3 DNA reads TGTGCCAGCAGCCAGGGTTTCGACAGGACCTACAATGAGCAGTTCTTC. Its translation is CASSQGFDRTYNEQFF.

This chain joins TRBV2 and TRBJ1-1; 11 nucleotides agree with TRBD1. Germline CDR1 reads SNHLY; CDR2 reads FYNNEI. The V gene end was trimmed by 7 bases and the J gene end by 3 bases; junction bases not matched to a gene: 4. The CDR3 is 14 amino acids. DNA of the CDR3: TGTGCCAGCACTTTGGACAGGGGGCACACTGAAGCTTTCTTT. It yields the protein CASTLDRGHTEAFF.

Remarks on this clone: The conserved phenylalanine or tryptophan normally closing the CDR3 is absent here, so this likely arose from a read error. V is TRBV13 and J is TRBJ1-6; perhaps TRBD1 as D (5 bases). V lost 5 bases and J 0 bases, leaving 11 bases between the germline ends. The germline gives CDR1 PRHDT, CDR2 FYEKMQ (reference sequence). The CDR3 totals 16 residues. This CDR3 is CASSTRQYSYNSPLHL. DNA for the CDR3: TGTGCCAGCAGCACCAGACAGTACTCCTATAATTCACCCCTCCACCTT.

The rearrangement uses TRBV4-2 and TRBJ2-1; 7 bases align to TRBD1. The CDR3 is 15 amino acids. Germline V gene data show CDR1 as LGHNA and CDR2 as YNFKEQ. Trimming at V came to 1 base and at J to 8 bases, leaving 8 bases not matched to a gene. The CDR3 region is CASSQVFSRGHEQFF. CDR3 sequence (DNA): TGTGCCAGCAGCCAAGTTTTTTCTAGGGGGCATGAGCAGTTCTTC.

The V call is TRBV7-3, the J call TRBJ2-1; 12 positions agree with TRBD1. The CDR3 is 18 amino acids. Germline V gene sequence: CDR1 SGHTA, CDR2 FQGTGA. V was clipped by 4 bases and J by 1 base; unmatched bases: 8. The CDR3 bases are TGTGCCAGCAGCTCTGGGACAGGGGGCGCCGGGTCCTACAATGAGCAGTTCTTC. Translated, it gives CASSSGTGGAGSYNEQFF.

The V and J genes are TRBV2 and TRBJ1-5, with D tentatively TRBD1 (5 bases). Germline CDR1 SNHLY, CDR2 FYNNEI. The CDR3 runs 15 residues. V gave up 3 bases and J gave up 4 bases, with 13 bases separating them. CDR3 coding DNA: TGTGCCAGCAGTGATGTGGGGCAGCAAAATCAGCCCCAGCATTTT. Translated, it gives CASSDVGQQNQPQHF.